These T cell receptor beta chains were read from a single sample in a study of blood T cell repertoires in COVID-19. This table comes from immunoSEQ multiplex PCR, and its TCRdb copy is limited to in-frame clones, with some not included. The sample lists 250,000 to 300,000 clones, just under 90% seen once, with roughly 6% in the top ten. Sequencing was done on a sample of peripheral blood. The origin of the receptors is a woman aged 45 to 65 with COVID-19, enrolled during active disease. Both conserved end residues are part of each CDR3. D genes are given only for firm matches. Clone size, where shown, is once, few, many, or a class for clones that have expanded.

j_call | d_call | v_call | cdr3_length | clone_size | cdr3_aa | cdr3_nt
TRBJ1-2 | TRBD1 | TRBV5-1 | 14 | NA | CASSADRVYYGYTF | TGCGCCAGCAGCGCCGACAGGGTCTACTATGGCTACACCTTC
TRBJ1-1 | TRBD1 | TRBV5-1 | 13 | once | CASRGTGGTEAFF | TGCGCCAGCAGAGGAACAGGGGGCACTGAAGCTTTCTTT
TRBJ1-1 | TRBD1 | TRBV3-1/TRBV3-2 | 15 | NA | CASSQRDRVNTEAFF | TGTGCCAGCAGCCAAAGAGACAGGGTGAACACTGAAGCTTTCTTT
TRBJ2-2 | NA | TRBV27 | 17 | NA | CASSSRGGPGQTGELFF | TGTGCCAGCAGTTCTCGCGGGGGCCCGGGACAAACTGGGGAGCTGTTTTTT
TRBJ2-1 | TRBD2 | TRBV5-1 | 15 | NA | CASSPLASGNYEQFF | TGCGCCAGCAGCCCCCTGGCTAGCGGGAACTATGAGCAGTTCTTC
TRBJ1-1 | TRBD1 | TRBV6-2/TRBV6-3 | 16 | NA | CASSGEGANFHTEAFF | TGTGCCAGCAGTGGAGAGGGGGCGAATTTCCACACTGAAGCTTTCTTT
TRBJ1-6 | NA | TRBV13 | 12 | NA | CASRGSFSPLHF | TGTGCCAGTCGAGGGAGTTTTTCACCCCTCCACTTT
TRBJ1-2 | TRBD1 | TRBV11-2 | 14 | NA | CASSSPGQAHGYTF | TGTGCCAGCAGCTCCCCGGGACAGGCCCATGGCTACACCTTC
TRBJ2-1 | TRBD2 | TRBV11-2 | 15 | NA | CASSLGSGRYNEQFF | TGTGCCAGCAGCCTGGGGAGCGGGAGGTATAATGAGCAGTTCTTC
TRBJ2-7 | TRBD1 | TRBV28 | 14 | NA | CASSDRANSYEQYF | TGTGCCAGCAGTGACAGGGCTAACTCCTACGAGCAGTACTTC
TRBJ2-7 | TRBD1 | TRBV5-1 | 14 | NA | CASSKGDRVYEQYF | TGCGCCAGCAGCAAGGGGGACAGGGTGTACGAGCAGTACTTC
TRBJ1-2 | NA | TRBV16 | 13 | few | CASSQSLNYGYTF | TGTGCCAGCAGCCAATCCTTGAACTATGGCTACACCTTC
TRBJ1-4 | NA | TRBV5-5 | 15 | NA | CASSFETDNNEKLFF | TGTGCCAGCAGCTTTGAGACAGACAATAATGAAAAACTGTTTTTT
TRBJ2-5 | TRBD2 | TRBV3-1/TRBV3-2 | 17 | NA | CASSPRRPSGSWETQYF | TGTGCCAGCAGCCCCCGACGTCCTAGCGGGAGCTGGGAGACCCAGTACTTC
TRBJ1-1 | TRBD1 | TRBV24-1 | 15 | NA | CATSEAGTVNTEAFF | TGTGCCACCAGTGAAGCCGGGACAGTAAACACTGAAGCTTTCTTT
TRBJ2-7 | TRBD2 | TRBV5-6 | 16 | NA | CASSLSISGKVHEQYF | TGTGCCAGCAGCTTGAGTATTAGCGGGAAAGTCCACGAGCAGTACTTC
TRBJ1-1 | NA | TRBV9 | 13 | NA | CASSVYLNTEAFF | TGTGCCAGCAGCGTGTATCTGAACACTGAAGCTTTCTTT
TRBJ2-5 | NA | TRBV30 | 14 | NA | CAWSGGGSGETQYF | TGTGCCTGGAGTGGCGGTGGCAGCGGTGAGACCCAGTACTTC
TRBJ1-2 | TRBD1 | TRBV4-1 | 14 | NA | CASSLRTGGDGYTF | TGCGCCAGCAGCCTCCGGACAGGGGGCGATGGCTACACCTTC
TRBJ1-2 | TRBD1 | TRBV5-1 | 13 | NA | CASSVTGDYGYTF | TGCGCCAGCAGCGTGACAGGGGACTATGGCTACACCTTC
TRBJ2-1 | TRBD1 | TRBV6-5 | 15 | NA | CASTPGGQGNNEQFF | TGTGCCAGCACCCCCGGGGGACAGGGGAATAATGAGCAGTTCTTC
TRBJ2-1 | TRBD2 | TRBV6-5 | 14 | NA | CASTPGTTYNEQFF | TGTGCCAGCACCCCCGGGACTACCTACAATGAGCAGTTCTTC
TRBJ1-1 | NA | TRBV20-1 | 10 | NA | CSPPSEGAFF | TGCAGCCCCCCCTCCGAGGGAGCTTTCTTT
TRBJ2-7 | TRBD1 | TRBV6-6 | 14 | NA | CASRTDRGGYEQYF | TGTGCCAGCAGAACGGACAGGGGAGGCTACGAGCAGTACTTC
TRBJ2-7 | NA | TRBV19 | 11 | NA | CASTSGYEQYF | TGTGCCAGTACCTCAGGCTACGAGCAGTACTTC
TRBJ2-5 | TRBD1 | TRBV3-1/TRBV3-2 | 19 | NA | CASSQDRGHGTPPQETQYF | TGTGCCAGCAGCCAAGATAGGGGGCACGGTACCCCACCACAAGAGACCCAGTACTTC
TRBJ1-3 | NA | TRBV3-1/TRBV3-2 | 16 | NA | CASSSRDGAAGNTIYF | TGTGCCAGCAGCAGCCGTGACGGCGCGGCTGGAAACACCATATATTTT
TRBJ1-2 | TRBD1 | TRBV3-1/TRBV3-2 | 16 | NA | CASSLADRGLSDGYTF | TGTGCCAGCAGCTTAGCGGACAGGGGGCTTTCGGATGGCTACACCTTC
TRBJ1-1 | TRBD1 | TRBV18 | 14 | NA | CASSRDRDLTEAFF | TGTGCCAGCTCTCGGGACAGGGACCTCACTGAAGCTTTCTTT
TRBJ2-1 | TRBD2 | TRBV10-3 | 16 | NA | CAIRPGLAGSYNEQFF | TGTGCCATCAGGCCCGGACTAGCGGGCTCCTACAATGAGCAGTTCTTC
TRBJ2-3 | TRBD2 | TRBV3-1/TRBV3-2 | 18 | NA | CASSQVRLAGQPTDTQYF | TGTGCCAGCAGCCAGGTTCGACTAGCGGGACAACCCACAGATACGCAGTATTTT
TRBJ1-1 | NA | TRBV7-9 | 14 | NA | CASSLATVNTEAFF | TGTGCCAGCAGCTTAGCTACAGTGAACACTGAAGCTTTCTTT
TRBJ1-6 | NA | TRBV9 | 15 | NA | CASSVEGYGSSPLHF | TGTGCCAGCAGCGTAGAAGGGTATGGGAGTTCACCCCTCCACTTT
TRBJ1-1 | NA | TRBV19 | 13 | NA | CASQLRRGTEAFF | TGTGCCAGCCAGTTGAGGAGGGGCACTGAAGCTTTCTTT
TRBJ1-1 | NA | TRBV6-4 | 13 | NA | CASSGIEGAEAFF | TGTGCCAGCAGTGGAATAGAGGGGGCTGAAGCTTTCTTT
TRBJ2-7 | TRBD2 | TRBV5-1 | 13 | NA | CASKLAGANEQYF | TGCGCCAGCAAACTAGCGGGAGCAAACGAGCAGTACTTC
TRBJ1-4 | TRBD1 | TRBV6-5 | 14 | NA | CASSPRQGREKLFF | TGTGCCAGCAGTCCTAGACAGGGGAGAGAAAAACTGTTTTTT
TRBJ2-1 | TRBD2 | TRBV9 | 13 | few | CASRGLAGGEQFF | TGTGCCAGCCGCGGACTAGCGGGAGGTGAGCAGTTCTTC
TRBJ1-1 | NA | TRBV6-1 | 15 | NA | CASSEDGYMNTEAFF | TGTGCCAGCAGTGAAGACGGGTACATGAACACTGAAGCTTTCTTT
TRBJ2-3 | NA | TRBV3-1/TRBV3-2 | 17 | NA | CASSQALAGVSTDTQYF | TGTGCCAGCAGCCAAGCTCTCGCCGGGGTTAGCACAGATACGCAGTATTTT
TRBJ1-2 | NA | TRBV6-2/TRBV6-3 | 16 | NA | CASSYSPDSANYGYTF | TGTGCCAGCAGTTACTCCCCCGACAGTGCTAACTATGGCTACACCTTC